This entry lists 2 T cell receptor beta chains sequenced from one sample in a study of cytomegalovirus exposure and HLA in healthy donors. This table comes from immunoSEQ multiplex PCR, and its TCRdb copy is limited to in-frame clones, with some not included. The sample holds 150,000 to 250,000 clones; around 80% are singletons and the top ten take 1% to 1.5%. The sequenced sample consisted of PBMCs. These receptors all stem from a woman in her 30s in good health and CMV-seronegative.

The CDR3 is CASSLEYRGTEAFF. DNA for the CDR3: TGCGCCAGCAGCCTAGAATACAGGGGCACTGAAGCTTTCTTT. V gene TRBV4-1 combines with J gene TRBJ1-1; 7 bases agree with TRBD1. CDR1 MGHRA and CDR2 YSYEKL come from the germline V gene. The CDR3 covers 14 residues. With 4 bases clipped from V and 4 bases from J, the junction kept 6 bases outside the gene matches.

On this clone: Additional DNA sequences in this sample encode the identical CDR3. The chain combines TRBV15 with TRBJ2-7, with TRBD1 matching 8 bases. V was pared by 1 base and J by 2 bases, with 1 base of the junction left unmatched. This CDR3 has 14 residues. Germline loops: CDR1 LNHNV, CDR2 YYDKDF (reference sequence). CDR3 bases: TGTGCCACCAGCAGAGTACAGGGGGCCTACGAGCAGTACTTC. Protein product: CATSRVQGAYEQYF.